The 28 T cell receptor beta chains below were found in one sample sequenced in a study of neurological immune-mediated disorders. MiXCR, run by TCRdb on the 5' RACE reads, gives a single entry per CDR3 protein. The sample lists 50,000 to 60,000 distinct CDR3 sequences; around a sixth were seen once. The sequencing sample was made of PBMCs. These receptor sequences come from a man between 60 and 75 years old in good health.

This clonotype showed up many times. V and J are TRBV11-2 and TRBJ2-3, with D unresolved. V dropped 1 base and J dropped 4 bases, with 18 bases sitting between them. The CDR3 covers 17 residues. In germline, CDR1 is SGHAT, CDR2 FQNNGV. This chain's CDR3 is CASSLGAFPGRPDTQYF. The CDR3 nucleotides are TGTGCCAGCAGCTTAGGGGCATTTCCCGGTCGGCCAGATACGCAGTATTTT.

This clonotype was detected many times. The CDR3 reads CASSETGTHKRNEQFF. The CDR3 DNA reads TGTGCCAGCAGCGAAACCGGGACGCATAAGCGCAATGAGCAGTTCTTC. J is TRBJ2-1 and V is TRBV9; D may be TRBD1 or TRBD2 (5 bases each). Germline-derived CDR1 and CDR2 are SGDLS and YYNGEE. CDR3 size: 16 residues. The V gene lost 3 bases and the J gene lost 6 bases, with 19 bases spanning the gap.

This clonotype was seen many times. The chain combines TRBV5-1 with TRBJ1-2, with 9 nucleotides matching TRBD1. The trim removed 4 bases at V and 5 bases at J, leaving 12 bases unmatched. The V gene's germline CDR1 is SGHRS and CDR2 YFSETQ. There are 16 residues in the CDR3. The CDR3 is CASSEYPGQGSYGYTF. The CDR3 DNA reads as TGCGCCAGCAGCGAATATCCGGGACAGGGTTCGTATGGCTACACCTTC.

This clonotype was seen ten or more times. The chain couples TRBV20-1 to TRBJ1-4, with no clear D. Germline-derived CDR1 and CDR2 are DFQATT and SNEGSKA (reference sequence). Trimming shortened V by 3 bases and J by 0 bases, and 8 bases separated the two germline ends. The CDR3 has 14 amino acids. The CDR3 is CSASTGATNEKLFF. The CDR3, as DNA: TGCAGTGCTAGTACTGGGGCAACTAATGAAAAACTGTTTTTT.

The table lists this clonotype with many counts. The chain is built from TRBV7-9 and TRBJ1-2, with D unclear. Germline V gene sequence: CDR1 SEHNR, CDR2 FQNEAQ (reference sequence). The CDR3 totals 13 residues. Deletions cut 1 base from V and 8 bases from J, with 11 bases between. The DNA of the CDR3 is TGTGCCAGCAGCTTAGAGGGTAAAGGAGGCTACACCTTC. Protein product: CASSLEGKGGYTF. Drawing the rest from reference TRBV7-9 and TRBJ1-2, the complete variable domain is DTGVSQNPRHKITKRGQNVTFRCDPISEHNRLYWYRQTLGQGPEFLTYFQNEAQLEKSRLLSDRFSAERPKGSFSTLEIQRTEQGDSAMYLCASSLEGKGGYTFGSGTRLTVV.

This chain connects TRBV7-6 to TRBJ2-7; D call uncertain. The germline V gene encodes CDR1 SGHVS and CDR2 FNYEAQ. V was shortened by 5 bases and J by 7 bases, with 15 bases between the two germline ends. The CDR3 runs to 13 residues. DNA of the CDR3: TGTGCCAGCAGCCCCAACTCTGAAGAAGAGCAGTACTTC. Translation: CASSPNSEEEQYF.

The chain has TRBV5-8 and TRBJ2-7; D is unclear. This CDR3 is 14 amino acids long. The germline V gene has CDR1 SGHTS and CDR2 YDEGEE. V shed 4 bases and J shed 0 bases, with 11 bases lying between them. The DNA for the CDR3 is TGTGCCAGCAGCGGACCGAGATCCTCCTACGAGCAGTACTTC. It translates to CASSGPRSSYEQYF.

As to this clonotype: No DNA is shown, since the ends of the CDR3 on it are uncertain; the CDR3 is the one TCRdb lists. V and J are TRBV11-2 and TRBJ2-7. The CDR3 extends over 20 residues, inclusive of both ends. The germline V gene has CDR1 SGHAT and CDR2 FQNNGV. Here the CDR3 reads CASSFYICSASIDGTYEQYF.

The sample holds a few counts of this clonotype. The CDR3 sequence is CASGPVAGGPADTQYF. In DNA, the CDR3 is TGTGCCAGCGGACCAGTAGCGGGAGGGCCAGCAGATACGCAGTATTTT. The chain joins TRBV12-3 or TRBV12-4 to TRBJ2-3; 11 bases line up with TRBD2. J gave up 4 bases and V 8 bases, and 11 bases lay outside the gene matches. The CDR3 is made up of 16 amino acids.

This chain joins TRBV11-2 and TRBJ2-1; 7 nucleotides agree with TRBD2. Germline loops: CDR1 SGHAT, CDR2 FQNNGV. The trim removed 0 bases at V and 3 bases at J, leaving 11 bases unmatched. There are 18 residues in the CDR3. The CDR3 loop reads CASSLDREAGIYYNEQFF. The CDR3 DNA reads as TGTGCCAGCAGCTTAGATCGAGAAGCGGGGATATACTACAATGAGCAGTTCTTC. Using reference TRBV11-2 and TRBJ2-1 for the parts outside the CDR3, the full variable domain is EAGVAQSPRYKIIEKRQSVAFWCNPISGHATLYWYQQILGQGPKLLIQFQNNGVVDDSQLPKDRFSAERLKGVDSTLKIQPAKLEDSAVYLCASSLDREAGIYYNEQFFGPGTRLTVL.

Many counts were recorded for this clonotype. This rearrangement joins TRBV20-1 to TRBJ2-5, with unresolved D. Looked up from germline, CDR1 is DFQATT and CDR2 is SNEGSKA (reference sequence). V was pared by 6 bases and J by 5 bases, with 10 bases between. The CDR3 length is 11 residues. The CDR3 DNA sequence: TGCAGTGCCCAATTTCAGGAGACCCAGTACTTC. Protein sequence: CSAQFQETQYF.

Here the CDR3 DNA reads TGCAGTGCTCCTAATAGCGGGAGTAGGACGCAGTATTTT. It yields the protein CSAPNSGSRTQYF. The chain carries TRBV20-1 and TRBJ2-3; TRBD2 matches at 9 bases. This CDR3 spans 13 amino acids. The V and J ends lost 5 bases and 9 bases, in that order; junction bases with no gene match: 9. Per the germline V gene, CDR1 is DFQATT and CDR2 is SNEGSKA (reference sequence).

This clonotype was detected ten times or more. V is TRBV7-3 and J is TRBJ2-2; D is undetermined. Germline CDR1 and CDR2: SGHTA and FQGTGA. V dropped 0 bases and J dropped 1 base, with 9 bases sitting between them. This CDR3 has 16 residues. CDR3 in amino acids: CASSLTAGWNTGELFF. The CDR3 coding sequence is TGTGCCAGCAGCTTAACGGCAGGATGGAACACCGGGGAGCTGTTTTTT.

This clonotype has just a few counts. The V call is TRBV2, the J call TRBJ1-1, with D uncertain. This CDR3 is 13 amino acids long. Trimming removed 5 bases at V and 4 bases at J, with 11 bases between. Germline V gives CDR1 SNHLY, CDR2 FYNNEI. The CDR3 DNA sequence: TGTGCCAGCAGTAGGCTTGAGGTCACTGAAGCTTTCTTT. This codes for CASSRLEVTEAFF.

The genes are TRBV18 and TRBJ1-1; no reliable D call. Trimming stripped 3 bases from V and 0 bases from J, with 11 bases between. This CDR3 is built from 15 residues. Germline V lookup: CDR1 KGHSH, CDR2 LQKENI. DNA for the CDR3: TGTGCCAGCTCACCGACGGCGGCCATGAACACTGAAGCTTTCTTT. It is translated as CASSPTAAMNTEAFF.

In this sample, this clonotype turned up many times. The rearrangement uses TRBV3-1 and TRBJ2-5; 7 nucleotides align to TRBD1. After removal of 4 bases from V and 3 bases from J, the junction contained 8 bases not matched to a gene. The V gene's germline CDR1 is LGHDT and CDR2 YNNKEL (reference sequence). The CDR3 is made up of 15 amino acids. CDR3 nucleotide sequence: TGTGCCAGCAGCCCACTAAGGGACAGAGAAGAGACCCAGTACTTC. Translation gives CASSPLRDREETQYF.

The chain couples TRBV7-2 to TRBJ2-7; TRBD1 matches 7 bases. The CDR3 is 15 amino acids. The germline V gene encodes CDR1 SGHTA and CDR2 FQGNSA. J was trimmed by 2 bases and V by 3 bases; bases with no gene match: 7. CDR3 DNA sequence: TGTGCCAGCAGCTTCTTAACCGGACAGGCCTACGAGCAGTACTTC. Translation gives CASSFLTGQAYEQYF.

This clonotype has a handful of counts. The rearrangement joins TRBV7-2 to TRBJ2-7; D ambiguous. The V and J ends lost 1 base and 6 bases respectively, with 7 bases between them. Germline CDR1 reads SGHTA; CDR2 reads FQGNSA. This CDR3 region has 12 residues. The CDR3 region is CASSLVALEQYF. The CDR3 DNA is TGTGCCAGCAGCTTAGTCGCCCTCGAGCAGTACTTC.

This clonotype has ten or more counts. V usage is TRBV9 and J usage is TRBJ2-1, with 9 bases matching TRBD2. Losses at the gene ends were 1 base for V and 7 bases for J; bases not matched to a gene: 9. Germline CDR1 SGDLS, CDR2 YYNGEE. The CDR3 runs 16 residues. This CDR3 is CASSVPQAGGGNEQFF. In DNA form, the CDR3 reads TGTGCCAGCAGCGTACCCCAAGCGGGAGGTGGAAATGAGCAGTTCTTC. The full variable domain, completed using reference TRBV9 and TRBJ2-1, is DSGVTQTPKHLITATGQRVTLRCSPRSGDLSVYWYQQSLDQGLQFLIQYYNGEERAKGNILERFSAQQFPDLHSELNLSSLELGDSALYFCASSVPQAGGGNEQFFGPGTRLTVL.

The J gene is TRBJ1-1, the V gene TRBV5-4; the D gene is possibly TRBD1 (5 bases). The CDR3 sequence is 13 residues long. V lost 4 bases and J lost 6, with 13 bases in between. Germline V gene sequence: CDR1 SGHNT, CDR2 YYREEE (reference sequence). The CDR3 nucleotides are TGTGCCAGCAGCAACCACAGGAGTCCTGAAGCTTTCTTT. Its protein product is CASSNHRSPEAFF.

This clonotype was observed many times. V usage is TRBV7-6 and J usage is TRBJ2-3; D is unclear. This CDR3 region has 16 residues. The V gene's germline CDR1 is SGHVS and CDR2 FNYEAQ. The V end was cut by 2 bases, the J end by 0 bases, with 12 bases between. CDR3 sequence: CASSLRSGRSTDTQYF. CDR3 DNA sequence: TGTGCCAGCAGCTTAAGGTCTGGCAGAAGCACAGATACGCAGTATTTT.

This clonotype was detected ten times or more. V gene TRBV5-1 combines with J gene TRBJ1-2, with D unresolved. Germline V gene lookup returns CDR1 SGHRS and CDR2 YFSETQ. V shed 1 base and J shed 8 bases, with 12 bases lying between them. The CDR3 covers 13 residues. The CDR3 nucleotides read TGCGCCAGCAGCTTGTCGTCCTCCCTGGGCTACACCTTC. Its translation: CASSLSSSLGYTF.

This clonotype came up many times. The rearrangement joins TRBV3-1 to TRBJ2-7; D unclear. Trimming shortened V by 3 bases and J by 3 bases, and 6 bases separated the two germline ends. CDR1 LGHDT and CDR2 YNNKEL come from the germline V gene (reference sequence). The CDR3 contains 12 residues. The CDR3 region has the DNA TGTGCCAGCAGCCAGCATATCTACGAGCAGTACTTC. This sequence encodes CASSQHIYEQYF.

This clonotype was detected a few times. The CDR3 here is CASSILVANTEAFF. DNA for the CDR3: TGTGCCAGCAGTATCCTGGTGGCCAACACTGAAGCTTTCTTT. The chain links TRBV12-3 or TRBV12-4 to TRBJ1-1, with D unresolved. This CDR3 region has 14 residues. Trimming took off 5 bases at V and 2 bases at J, with 12 bases between the two ends.

The table lists this clonotype with many counts. The V and J genes are TRBV29-1 and TRBJ2-7, with D possibly matching TRBD1 (5 bases). CDR3 length equals 13 residues. Per germline, CDR1 SQVTM and CDR2 ANQGSEA. V was clipped by 2 bases and J by 6 bases, with 14 bases between them. CDR3 sequence (DNA): TGCAGCGTTGAACCTCGTCAGGGCGGCGAGCAGTACTTC. Amino acids: CSVEPRQGGEQYF.

This clonotype appeared many times. This chain connects TRBV15 to TRBJ1-5; D call uncertain. This CDR3 region has 14 residues. Germline V lookup: CDR1 LNHNV, CDR2 YYDKDF (reference sequence). The germline V and J ends were trimmed by 0 bases and 3 bases, with 6 bases remaining between them. In nucleotides, the CDR3 is TGTGCCACCAGCAGAGATATTGTCAATCAGCCCCAGCATTTT. It specifies CATSRDIVNQPQHF.

The table lists this clonotype with many counts. The rearrangement joins TRBV11-3 to TRBJ2-2; D possibly corresponds to TRBD2 (5 bases). Germline assignment: CDR1 SGHNT and CDR2 YENEEA. V lost 1 base to trimming and J lost 6 bases, with 9 bases between them. The CDR3 runs 14 residues. CDR3 coding DNA: TGTGCCAGCAGCTTAGGTCCTAGCTCCGGGGAGCTGTTTTTT. Protein product: CASSLGPSSGELFF.

The sample holds a few counts of this clonotype. The chain is built from TRBV12-3 or TRBV12-4 and TRBJ2-3; D is perhaps TRBD1 or TRBD2 (5 bases each). This CDR3 contains 14 residues. V lost 3 bases and J lost 2, with 9 bases in between. The chain's CDR3 is CASSFEGFTDTQYF. The CDR3, as DNA: TGTGCCAGCAGTTTTGAGGGGTTCACAGATACGCAGTATTTT.